Described below is a single TCR beta chain sequence and its context. The data were obtained in a study of shared clonotypes between healthy human individuals. Data came from immunoSEQ multiplex PCR; TCRdb stores just in-frame clones and leaves some out. Here the sample spans approximately 1.4 million clones, around 98% being singletons. The CDR3 is 16 amino acids. Germline lookup yields CDR1 SGHNT and CDR2 YYREEE (reference sequence). V shed 4 bases, J shed 7 bases, and the junction held 11 bases outside the gene matches. Sequenced material: naive CD4+ T cells sorted from blood. The subset is: CD45RA+ positively selected. The source of this sequence is a man aged 25 to 40 in good health. The rearrangement links TRBV5-4 to TRBJ2-1, with 10 bases that match TRBD2. This chain's CDR3 is CASSPEAGGPRNEQFF. The DNA of the CDR3 is TGTGCCAGCAGCCCTGAAGCGGGAGGGCCAAGGAATGAGCAGTTCTTC. Filled out from reference TRBV5-4 and TRBJ2-1, the complete variable domain reads ETGVTQSPTHLIKTRGQQVTLRCSSQSGHNTVSWYQQALGQGPQFIFQYYREEENGRGNFPPRFSGLQFPNYSSELNVNALELDDSALYLCASSPEAGGPRNEQFFGPGTRLTVL.